The following is a T cell receptor beta chain sequence with its context. What it binds is not known. Sorting yielded triplicates of about 300,000 cells for each CD8+ T cell subset. CD45RO-CCR7+CD27+CD95- was the phenotype of naive CD8+ T cells. This CDR3 has 16 amino acids. Germline V gene lookup returns CDR1 SGHRS and CDR2 YFSETQ. This sample was taken from a study of CXCR3-negative and CXCR3-positive naive CD8 T cells. Overall study results and limits: Naive subsets had comparable surface CD5, so TRB CDR3 properties gauged TCR strength. Partially decreased CXCR3 expression was recorded after cryopreservation, and fresh PBMCs were used in most assays. More hydrophobic TRB CDR3s occurred in CXCR3-positive than in CXCR3-negative naive cells.

UMI labels and 5' RACE were used to prepare the TRB cDNA libraries. From its re-call of the 5' RACE reads, TCRdb lists each CDR3 protein once, without DNA. The listing records around 63,000 distinct CDR3 sequences. Material: naive CXCR3+ CD8+ T cells from blood. Subset: CD45RO-CCR7+CD27+CD95- naive CD8+ T cells expressing CXCR3 (TNR3+). This chain connects TRBV5-1 to TRBJ1-2; without DNA, the TCRdb call of TRBD1 cannot be checked. This TCR was sampled from a human donor in good health. Some clones in this sample may be carry-over from other donors' samples. This CDR3 reads CASSLDNGQATYGYTF. Full variable domain (missing parts from reference TRBV5-1 and TRBJ1-2): KAGVTQTPRYLIKTRGQQVTLSCSPISGHRSVSWYQQTPGQGLQFLFEYFSETQRNKGNFPGRFSGRQFSNSRSEMNVSTLELGDSALYLCASSLDNGQATYGYTFGSGTRLTVV.